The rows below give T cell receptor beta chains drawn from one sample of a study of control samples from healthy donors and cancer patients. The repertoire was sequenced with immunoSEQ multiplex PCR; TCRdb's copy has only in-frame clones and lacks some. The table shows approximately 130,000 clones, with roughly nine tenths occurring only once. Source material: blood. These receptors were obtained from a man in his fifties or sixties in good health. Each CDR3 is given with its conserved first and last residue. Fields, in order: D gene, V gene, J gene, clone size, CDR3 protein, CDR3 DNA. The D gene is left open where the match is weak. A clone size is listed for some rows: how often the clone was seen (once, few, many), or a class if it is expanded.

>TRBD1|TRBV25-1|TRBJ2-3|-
CASRGGSDTQYF
TGTGCCAGCAGAGGGGGCTCAGATACGCAGTATTTT
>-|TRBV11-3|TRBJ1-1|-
CASSLNSGQEAFF
TGTGCCAGCAGCTTAAATTCAGGGCAGGAAGCTTTCTTT
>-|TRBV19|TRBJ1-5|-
CASSTGTWAQPQHF
TGTGCCAGCTCCACAGGGACCTGGGCTCAGCCCCAGCATTTT
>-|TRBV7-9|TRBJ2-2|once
CASSFPTGPRTGELFF
TGTGCCAGCAGCTTCCCTACAGGGCCGCGCACCGGGGAGCTGTTTTTT
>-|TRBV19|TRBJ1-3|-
CASSIDSSGNTIYF
TGTGCCAGTAGTATCGACAGCTCTGGAAACACCATATATTTT
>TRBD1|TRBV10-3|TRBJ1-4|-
CAISDPDRGREKLFF
TGTGCCATCAGTGACCCCGACAGGGGGCGGGAAAAACTGTTTTTT
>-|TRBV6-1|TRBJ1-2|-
CASSEWGAQGYTF
TGTGCCAGCAGTGAATGGGGGGCGCAAGGCTACACCTTC
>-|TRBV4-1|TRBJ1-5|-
CASSKGPFSNQPQHF
TGCGCCAGCAGCAAAGGGCCCTTTTCCAATCAGCCCCAGCATTTT
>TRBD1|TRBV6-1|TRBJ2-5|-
CASSEVDRLSWSVETQYF
TGTGCCAGCAGTGAAGTGGACAGGTTGAGTTGGAGCGTCGAGACCCAGTACTTC
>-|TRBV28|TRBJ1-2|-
CASSFSGSLYGYTF
TGTGCCAGCAGTTTTAGCGGGAGCCTTTATGGCTACACCTTC
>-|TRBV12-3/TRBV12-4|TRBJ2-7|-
CASSLRDTYEQYF
TGTGCCAGCAGTTTACGGGACACCTACGAGCAGTACTTC
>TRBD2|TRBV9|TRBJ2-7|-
CASSGTSGSSEQYF
TGTGCCAGCAGCGGGACTAGTGGGAGCAGCGAGCAGTACTTC
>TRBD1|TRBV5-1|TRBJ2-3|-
CASSPDRGTDTQYF
TGCGCCAGCAGCCCGGACAGGGGCACAGATACGCAGTATTTT
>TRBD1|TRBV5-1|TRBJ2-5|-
CASSLADREYETQYF
TGCGCCAGCAGCTTGGCTGACAGGGAGTACGAGACCCAGTACTTC
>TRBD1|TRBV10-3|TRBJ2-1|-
CAISGGQGASNEQFF
TGTGCCATCAGTGGGGGACAGGGGGCATCCAATGAGCAGTTCTTC
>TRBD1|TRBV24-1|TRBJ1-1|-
CATRTGTEAFF
TGTGCCACCAGGACAGGGACTGAAGCTTTCTTT
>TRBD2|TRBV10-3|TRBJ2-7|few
CAISESGRDEQYF
TGTGCCATCAGTGAGTCGGGGAGGGACGAGCAGTACTTC
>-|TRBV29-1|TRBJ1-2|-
CSVESGYGRSQYGYTF
TGCAGCGTTGAAAGCGGCTACGGGCGCTCTCAATATGGCTACACCTTC
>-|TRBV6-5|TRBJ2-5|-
CASSYSRGETQYF
TGTGCCAGCAGTTACTCGAGAGGCGAGACCCAGTACTTC
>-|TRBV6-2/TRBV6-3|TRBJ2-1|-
CASTPRRGPSYNEQFF
TGTGCCAGCACCCCCAGGCGGGGTCCCTCCTACAATGAGCAGTTCTTC
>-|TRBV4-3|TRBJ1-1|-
CASSRQGQPEAFF
TGCGCCAGCAGCCGGCAGGGTCAACCTGAAGCTTTCTTT
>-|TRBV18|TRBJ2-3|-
CASSTLAGTDTQYF
TGTGCCAGCTCAACCTTAGCGGGCACAGATACGCAGTATTTT
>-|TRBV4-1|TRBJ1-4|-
CASSQVNSDEKLFF
TGCGCCAGCAGCCAAGTAAATTCGGATGAAAAACTGTTTTTT
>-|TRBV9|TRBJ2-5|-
CASSVGNGGPQETQYF
TGTGCCAGCAGCGTAGGAAACGGGGGCCCTCAAGAGACCCAGTACTTC
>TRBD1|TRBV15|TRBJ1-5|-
CATSPRGRGDQPQHF
TGTGCCACCAGCCCCCGAGGCAGGGGGGATCAGCCCCAGCATTTT
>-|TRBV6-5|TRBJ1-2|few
CASSSRHSYGYTF
TGTGCCAGCAGTTCCCGCCACAGCTATGGCTACACCTTC
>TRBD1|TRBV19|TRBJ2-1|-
CASSMGQGLYNEQFF
TGTGCCAGTAGTATGGGACAGGGCCTGTACAATGAGCAGTTCTTC
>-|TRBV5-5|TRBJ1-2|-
CASRLAEVGYTF
TGTGCCAGCAGGCTAGCGGAGGTTGGCTACACCTTC
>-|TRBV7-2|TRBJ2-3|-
CASSLLGSDTQYF
TGTGCCAGCAGCTTACTCGGATCGGATACGCAGTATTTT
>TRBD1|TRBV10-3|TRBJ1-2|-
CAISEGQDYGYTF
TGTGCCATCAGTGAGGGACAGGACTATGGCTACACCTTC
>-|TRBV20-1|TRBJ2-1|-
CSARVNEQFF
TGCAGTGCTAGAGTGAATGAGCAGTTCTTC
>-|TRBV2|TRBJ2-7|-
CASSEPGAQAEQYF
TGTGCCAGCAGTGAACCGGGAGCTCAAGCTGAGCAGTACTTC
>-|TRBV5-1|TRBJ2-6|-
CASSLGQRGANVLTF
TGCGCCAGCAGCTTGGGACAGAGAGGGGCCAACGTCCTGACTTTC
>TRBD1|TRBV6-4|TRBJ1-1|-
CASKGDRVGSEAFF
TGTGCCAGCAAGGGGGACAGGGTCGGATCTGAAGCTTTCTTT
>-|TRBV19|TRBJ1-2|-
CATVSFGLGYTF
TGTGCCACTGTTTCCTTCGGGCTTGGCTACACCTTC